What follows is one TCR beta chain and its context. Many counts were recorded for this clonotype. The antigen it binds to is not known. No base qualities exist here, and no much larger clone lies one base off it. Receptors were amplified or captured by multiplex PCR. Instrument used: Illumina HiSeq 2500. TCRbeta libraries were built by three rounds of nested PCR using primers (Table S4), following protocols modified from ARM-PCR. Before sequencing, PCR products in the 200-500 bp range were cut out of the gel and cleaned up using the QIAquick gel extraction kit. Per the original workflow: Trimmomatic was used to clean the reads, FLASH was used to merge the reads into complete CDR3 sequences, and MiTCR was used to assign the reads to V(D)J germline segments. Clonal diversity was computed as the inverse Simpson's index with VDJtools. Productive reads were defined as in-frame sequences without a premature stop codon. The raw public reads went through TCRdb reprocessing: fastp at Q25, MiXCR clone calling, in-frame beta chains kept. A single entry per CDR3 protein holds the most common genes and DNA from its merged rows. These V and J calls originate from TCRdb's pipeline instead of the authors' own analysis. The sample yields around 99,000 distinct CDR3 sequences; approximately 82% were counted once. Jointly, the top ten make up around 37% of the sample.

This entry comes from a study of tumor and adjacent non-tumor tissue in lung cancer (dated by TCRdb to the late 2010s). Study-level background: Patients with adenocarcinoma (approximately 12), squamous cell carcinoma (2) and small cell lung cancer (1) were included in the cohort. Bulk TCRbeta repertoires were compared between lung tumor tissue and matched distant non-tumor lung tissue obtained from over 13 lung cancer patients. Over 25 paired specimens, one tumor and one normal lung sample per patient, were profiled by TCRbeta CDR3 sequencing. Sequencing produced about 130,000,000 productive TCRbeta reads in total, an average of approximately 4.5 million reads per sample. Among the approximately 15 patients, ages ranged from roughly 30 to 76 years, some ten were men and 5 were women, and disease was TNM stage I to III.

Here is what the overall study found, with its caveats: A significantly larger cumulative share of the repertoire was made up by the top 100 clones in normal lung than in tumor tissue. TCR diversity was significantly higher in younger patients, and higher tumor TCR diversity was associated with shorter overall and disease-free survival. Tumor tissue showed significantly higher TCR diversity (inverse Simpson) than normal lung tissue, at 431.37 vs 166.20 (P = 0.0075, Mann-Whitney U test). With only 15 patients in the cohort, the authors noted that larger samples and more detailed clinical data are needed. Because peripheral blood was not sequenced, blood TCRbeta repertoires in the lung cancer patients of the study were not examined. Neither the sequencing platform nor unique molecular identifiers are named or mentioned anywhere in the methods.

RNA was extracted from bulk unsorted tissue and checked for quality with a NanoDrop ND-1000 and an Agilent 2100. Newly diagnosed lung cancer patients without prior chemotherapy who had been admitted for thoracic surgery in China between August and November 2014 were enrolled as donors. Patients with previous radiotherapy or chemotherapy, or with another concurrent cancer, were excluded from the study. Pieces of surgical tissue measuring roughly 1-2 cm3 were kept in RNAlater solution and stored at -80 degrees C until use. In the germline V gene, CDR1 corresponds to MNHNS and CDR2 to SASEGT. V is pared back by 0 bases and J by 1 base, with 10 bases lying between the germline termini. The CDR3 covers 16 residues, taking in both the cysteine and the phenylalanine. Kept here is only the CDR3 DNA, which spans 48 bases and is read in frame from base 1.

Sample: lung tumor tissue. The chain couples TRBV6-1 to TRBJ1-3, with the D gene not clear enough to name. The source is a woman aged 55-70 years with non-small cell lung cancer. The DNA is TGTGCCAGCAGTGAAGCGGGCAGCTGGTCTGGAAACACCATATATTTT. Its translation is CASSEAGSWSGNTIYF.